This T cell receptor (beta chain) originates from a study of cytomegalovirus exposure and HLA in healthy donors. Regarding this clone: Its matching antigen is unknown.

Use of 60 Vbeta and 13 Jbeta primers characterized the PCR. In the original analysis: Roughly 12 million shared chains were among approximately 87 million unique TCR beta chains counted in a later analysis. Measured with immunoSEQ multiplex PCR; TCRdb has only the in-frame clones, and not every one. The DNA gave D and trimming, while V, J and clone size come from that table. This table holds fewer than 130,000 clones, about 80% found once. There are 16 residues in the CDR3. Germline V gene lookup returns CDR1 SGHRS and CDR2 YFSETQ. J gave up 3 bases and V 2 bases, and 8 bases lay outside the gene matches. Overall study results and limits: In vitro confirmation showed three CMV-associated chains to be CMV antigen specific. Most TCR sequences proved rare, with some public TCRs found in many donors. Of the V segments, some could not be distinguished, including TRBV6-2 and TRBV6-3, and were excluded.

This TCR was sampled from a female donor in good health and CMV-seropositive. The chain carries TRBV5-1 and TRBJ1-1; 9 bases fit TRBD1. Sequencing was performed on PBMCs. The CDR3 spells CASSLGTGMLDTEAFF. For the CDR3, the DNA is TGCGCCAGCAGCTTAGGGACAGGGATGTTGGACACTGAAGCTTTCTTT.